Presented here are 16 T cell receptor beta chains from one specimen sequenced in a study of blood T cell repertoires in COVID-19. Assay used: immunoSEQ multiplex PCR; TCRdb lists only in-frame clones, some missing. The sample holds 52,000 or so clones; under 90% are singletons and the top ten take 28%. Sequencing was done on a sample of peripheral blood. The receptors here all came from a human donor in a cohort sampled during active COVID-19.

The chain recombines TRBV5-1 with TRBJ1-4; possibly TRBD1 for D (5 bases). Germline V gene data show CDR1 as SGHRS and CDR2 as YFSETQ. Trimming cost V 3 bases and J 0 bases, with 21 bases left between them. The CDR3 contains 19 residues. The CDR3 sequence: CASSSNPAGGTATNEKLFF. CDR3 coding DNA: TGCGCCAGCAGCTCCAACCCCGCGGGGGGGACGGCAACTAATGAAAAACTGTTTTTT.

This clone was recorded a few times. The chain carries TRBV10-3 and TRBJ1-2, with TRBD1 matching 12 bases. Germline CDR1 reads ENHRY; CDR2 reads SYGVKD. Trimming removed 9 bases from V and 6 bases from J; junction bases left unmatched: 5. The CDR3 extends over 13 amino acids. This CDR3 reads CAIRGQGADGYTF. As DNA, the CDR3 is TGTGCCATAAGGGGACAGGGGGCTGATGGCTACACCTTC.

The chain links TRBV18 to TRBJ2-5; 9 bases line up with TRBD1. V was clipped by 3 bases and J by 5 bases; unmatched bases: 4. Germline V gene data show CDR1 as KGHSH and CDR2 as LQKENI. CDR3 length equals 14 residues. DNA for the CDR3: TGTGCCAGCTCACCGGGGACAGGGCTGGAGACCCAGTACTTC. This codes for CASSPGTGLETQYF.

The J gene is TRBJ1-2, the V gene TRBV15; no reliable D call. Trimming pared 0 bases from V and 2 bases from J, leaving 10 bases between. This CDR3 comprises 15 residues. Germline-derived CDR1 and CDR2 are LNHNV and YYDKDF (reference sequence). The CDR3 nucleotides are TGTGCCACCAGCAGAGATGCGGGCAGAAACTATGGCTACACCTTC. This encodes CATSRDAGRNYGYTF.

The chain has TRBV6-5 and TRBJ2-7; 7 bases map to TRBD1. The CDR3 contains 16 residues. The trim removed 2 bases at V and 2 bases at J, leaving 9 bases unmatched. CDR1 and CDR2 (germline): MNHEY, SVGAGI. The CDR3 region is CASSYNAGTVPYEQYF. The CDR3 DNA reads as TGTGCCAGCAGTTACAACGCCGGGACAGTCCCCTACGAGCAGTACTTC.

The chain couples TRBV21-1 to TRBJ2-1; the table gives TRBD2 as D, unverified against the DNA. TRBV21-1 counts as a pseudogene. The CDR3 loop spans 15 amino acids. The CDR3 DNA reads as TGTGCCAGCAGCAAAGCGGGGGGGCCGGGGAATGAGCAGTTCTTC. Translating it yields CASSKAGGPGNEQFF.

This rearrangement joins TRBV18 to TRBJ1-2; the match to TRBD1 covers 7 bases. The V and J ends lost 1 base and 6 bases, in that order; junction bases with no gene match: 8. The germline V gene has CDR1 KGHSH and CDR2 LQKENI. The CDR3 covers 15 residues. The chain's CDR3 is CASSPQATGSDGYTF. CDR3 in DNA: TGTGCCAGCTCACCACAGGCGACAGGGTCAGATGGCTACACCTTC.

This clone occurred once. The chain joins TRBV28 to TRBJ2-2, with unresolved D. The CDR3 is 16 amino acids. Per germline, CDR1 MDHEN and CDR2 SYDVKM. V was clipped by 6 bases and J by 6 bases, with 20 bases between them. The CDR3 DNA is TGTGCCAGCAGCGGTAGTTTGCCCAAACCACCCGGGGAGCTGTTTTTT. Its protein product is CASSGSLPKPPGELFF. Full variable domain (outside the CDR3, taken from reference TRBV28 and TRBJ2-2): DVKVTQSSRYLVKRTGEKVFLECVQDMDHENMFWYRQDPGLGLRLIYFSYDVKMKEKGDIPEGYSVSREKKERFSLILESASTNQTSMYLCASSGSLPKPPGELFFGEGSRLTVL.

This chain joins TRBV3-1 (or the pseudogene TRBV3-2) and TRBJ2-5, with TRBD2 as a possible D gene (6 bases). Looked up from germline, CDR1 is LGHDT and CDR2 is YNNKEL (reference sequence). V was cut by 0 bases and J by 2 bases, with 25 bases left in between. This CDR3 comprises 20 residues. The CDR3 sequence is CASSQEMGTYRGEKQETQYF. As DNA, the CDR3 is TGTGCCAGCAGCCAAGAAATGGGTACATATCGCGGGGAGAAACAAGAGACCCAGTACTTC.

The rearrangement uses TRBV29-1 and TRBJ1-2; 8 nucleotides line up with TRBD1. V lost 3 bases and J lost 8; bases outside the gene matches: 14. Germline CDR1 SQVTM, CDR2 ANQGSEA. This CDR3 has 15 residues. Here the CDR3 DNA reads TGCAGCGTTGACGTACATACCAGGGGGCGCCGGGGCTACACCTTC. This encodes CSVDVHTRGRRGYTF.

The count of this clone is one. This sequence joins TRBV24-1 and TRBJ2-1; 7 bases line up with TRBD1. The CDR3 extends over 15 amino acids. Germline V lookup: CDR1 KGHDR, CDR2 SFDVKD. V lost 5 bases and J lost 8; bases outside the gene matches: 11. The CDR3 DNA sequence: TGTGCCACCAGTGTCACGGACAGGTCGGGCGATGAGCAGTTCTTC. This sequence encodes CATSVTDRSGDEQFF.

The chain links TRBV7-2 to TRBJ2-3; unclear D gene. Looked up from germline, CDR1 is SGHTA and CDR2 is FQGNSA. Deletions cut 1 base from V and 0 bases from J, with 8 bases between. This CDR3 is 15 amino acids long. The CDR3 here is CASSLVDWSTDTQYF. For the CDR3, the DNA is TGTGCCAGCAGCTTAGTCGACTGGAGCACAGATACGCAGTATTTT.

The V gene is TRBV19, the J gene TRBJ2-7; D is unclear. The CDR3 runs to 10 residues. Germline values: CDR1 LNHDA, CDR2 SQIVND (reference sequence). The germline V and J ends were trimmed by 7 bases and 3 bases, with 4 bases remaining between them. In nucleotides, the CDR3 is TGTGCCAGTACAGACTACGAGCAGTACTTC. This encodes CASTDYEQYF. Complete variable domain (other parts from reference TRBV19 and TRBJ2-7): DGGITQSPKYLFRKEGQNVTLSCEQNLNHDAMYWYRQDPGQGLRLIYYSQIVNDFQKGDIAEGYSVSREKKESFPLTVTSAQKNPTAFYLCASTDYEQYFGPGTRLTVT.

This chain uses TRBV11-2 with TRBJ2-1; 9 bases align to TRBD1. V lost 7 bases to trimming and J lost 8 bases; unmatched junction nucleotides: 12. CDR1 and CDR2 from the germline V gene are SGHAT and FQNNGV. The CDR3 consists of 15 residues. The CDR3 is CASTRLGQGGYEQFF. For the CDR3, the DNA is TGTGCCAGCACCCGCCTGGGACAGGGAGGCTATGAGCAGTTCTTC.

CDR3 protein: CASTPFGSSYNEQFF. Here the CDR3 DNA reads TGTGCCAGCACCCCGTTCGGGAGCTCCTACAATGAGCAGTTCTTC. The chain recombines TRBV6-6 with TRBJ2-1; possibly TRBD2 for D (6 bases). This CDR3 contains 15 residues. V dropped 7 bases and J dropped 0 bases, with 13 bases sitting between them. Germline values: CDR1 MNHNY, CDR2 SVGAGI (reference sequence).

The CDR3 protein is CAWSPGTGRHTQYF. Here the CDR3 DNA reads TGTGCCTGGAGTCCGGGGACAGGGCGTCATACGCAGTATTTT. The J gene is TRBJ2-3, the V gene TRBV30; 9 bases are shared with TRBD1. This CDR3 comprises 14 residues. Germline lookup yields CDR1 GTSNPN and CDR2 SVGIG (reference sequence). Unmatched junction bases numbered 7, after V lost 2 bases and J lost 7 bases. Supplemented by reference TRBV30 and TRBJ2-3, the full variable domain reads SQTIHQWPATLVQPVGSPLSLECTVEGTSNPNLYWYRQAAGRGLQLLFYSVGIGQISSEVPQNLSASRPQDRQFILSSKKLLLSDSGFYLCAWSPGTGRHTQYFGPGTRLTVL.